This is a list of T cell receptor beta chains from one sample in a study of shared clonotypes between healthy human individuals. Profiled with immunoSEQ multiplex PCR; TCRdb holds only in-frame clones, not every one. The data contain some 2,000,000 clones, approximately 96% of them singletons. Sequencing was carried out using naive CD4+ T cells sorted from blood. The receptors were sampled from a man aged 18-30 years in good health. The CDR3 runs from the conserved cysteine through the conserved F or W. D genes are given only for firm matches. A row's size may be missing; if present it is once, few, many or a size class.

v_gene: TRBV2; d_gene: -; abundance: -; j_gene: TRBJ1-3; CDR3nt: TGTGCGACCGCCCGGGGCCGGAGCTCTGGAAACACCATATATTTT; CDR3aa: CATARGRSSGNTIYF
v_gene: TRBV10-2; d_gene: TRBD2; abundance: -; j_gene: TRBJ2-7; CDR3nt: TGCGCCAGCAGGCTACTAGCGGGAGGAGACGAGCAGTACTTC; CDR3aa: CASRLLAGGDEQYF
v_gene: TRBV28; d_gene: -; abundance: -; j_gene: TRBJ1-5; CDR3nt: TGTGCCAGCAGTCCCCCCCGACAGGCCGTGAGCAATCAGCCCCAGCATTTT; CDR3aa: CASSPPRQAVSNQPQHF
v_gene: TRBV19; d_gene: -; abundance: -; j_gene: TRBJ1-4; CDR3nt: TGTGCCAGCCACAGGGCAACTAATGAAAAACTGTTTTTT; CDR3aa: CASHRATNEKLFF
v_gene: TRBV9; d_gene: TRBD1; abundance: once; j_gene: TRBJ2-5; CDR3nt: TGTGCCAGCAGCGTAGGCGACAGGGGAGGTGAGACCCAGTACTTC; CDR3aa: CASSVGDRGGETQYF
v_gene: TRBV21-1; d_gene: -; abundance: -; j_gene: TRBJ2-7; CDR3nt: TGTGCCAGCAGCGGACGAACCGGGACCAGCACCTACGAGCAGTACTTC; CDR3aa: CASSGRTGTSTYEQYF
v_gene: TRBV30; d_gene: -; abundance: -; j_gene: TRBJ1-4; CDR3nt: TGTGCCTGGAAAAATACAGGACGTAATGAAAAACTGTTTTTT; CDR3aa: CAWKNTGRNEKLFF
v_gene: TRBV7-2; d_gene: TRBD2; abundance: -; j_gene: TRBJ2-1; CDR3nt: TGTGCCAGCAGCCCTGGGACTAGCTTAAATGAGCAGTTCTTC; CDR3aa: CASSPGTSLNEQFF
v_gene: TRBV4-1; d_gene: TRBD1; abundance: -; j_gene: TRBJ2-7; CDR3nt: TGCGCCAGCAGCCAGGCGGACAGGGACACCTACGAGCAGTACTTC; CDR3aa: CASSQADRDTYEQYF
v_gene: TRBV7-2; d_gene: -; abundance: -; j_gene: TRBJ1-2; CDR3nt: TGTGCCAGCAGCCAGGACACGAGAACTAACTATGGCTACACCTTC; CDR3aa: CASSQDTRTNYGYTF
v_gene: TRBV7-2; d_gene: TRBD2; abundance: -; j_gene: TRBJ2-5; CDR3nt: TGTGCCAGCAGGGGCGGGGGCCAAGAGACCCAGTACTTC; CDR3aa: CASRGGGQETQYF
v_gene: TRBV19; d_gene: TRBD1; abundance: -; j_gene: TRBJ1-1; CDR3nt: TGTGCCAGTAGCGACAGGGGTATGAACACTGAAGCTTTCTTT; CDR3aa: CASSDRGMNTEAFF
v_gene: TRBV5-1; d_gene: TRBD1; abundance: -; j_gene: TRBJ2-7; CDR3nt: TGCGCCAGCAGCTCGCTTCGGACAGGGGTAATAGAGCAGTACTTC; CDR3aa: CASSSLRTGVIEQYF
v_gene: TRBV5-6; d_gene: TRBD1; abundance: -; j_gene: TRBJ1-2; CDR3nt: TGTGCCAGCAGCGCACACGGTGGGACAGGGAACTATGGCTACACCTTC; CDR3aa: CASSAHGGTGNYGYTF
v_gene: TRBV6-5; d_gene: TRBD2; abundance: -; j_gene: TRBJ2-7; CDR3nt: TGTGCCAGCAGTTACTCGAGGGCTAGCGGGAACTACGAGCAGTACTTC; CDR3aa: CASSYSRASGNYEQYF
v_gene: TRBV30; d_gene: TRBD2; abundance: -; j_gene: TRBJ2-7; CDR3nt: TGTGCCTGGAGTGTTAAAGGGTTAGAGCGGGGGATATACGAGCAGTACTTC; CDR3aa: CAWSVKGLERGIYEQYF
v_gene: TRBV18; d_gene: -; abundance: -; j_gene: TRBJ2-5; CDR3nt: TGTGCCAGCTCACCGTCTCTGGGGTTCGAGACCCAGTACTTC; CDR3aa: CASSPSLGFETQYF
v_gene: TRBV6-6; d_gene: TRBD1; abundance: -; j_gene: TRBJ2-7; CDR3nt: TGTGCCAGCAACCCGACAGGGGACTACGAGCAGTACTTC; CDR3aa: CASNPTGDYEQYF
v_gene: TRBV7-9; d_gene: TRBD2; abundance: -; j_gene: TRBJ2-7; CDR3nt: TGTGCCAGCAGCTTCCGGACTAGCGGGACCTACGAGCAGTACTTC; CDR3aa: CASSFRTSGTYEQYF
v_gene: TRBV11-2; d_gene: TRBD2; abundance: -; j_gene: TRBJ2-1; CDR3nt: TGTGCCAGCAGCCCCGAGGGACTAGCGGGAGATTCTAGGAATGAGCAGTTCTTC; CDR3aa: CASSPEGLAGDSRNEQFF